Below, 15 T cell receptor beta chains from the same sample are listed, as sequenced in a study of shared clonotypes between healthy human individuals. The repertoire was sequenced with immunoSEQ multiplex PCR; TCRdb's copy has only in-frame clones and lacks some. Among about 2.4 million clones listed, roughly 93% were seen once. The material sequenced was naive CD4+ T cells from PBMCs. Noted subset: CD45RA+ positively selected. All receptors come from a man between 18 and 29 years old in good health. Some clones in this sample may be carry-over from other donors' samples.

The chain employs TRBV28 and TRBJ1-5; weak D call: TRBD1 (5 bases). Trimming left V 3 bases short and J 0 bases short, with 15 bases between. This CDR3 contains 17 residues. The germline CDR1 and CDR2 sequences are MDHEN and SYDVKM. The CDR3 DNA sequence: TGTGCCAGCAGTTTGGAGCAGGGCCGTTATAGCAATCAGCCCCAGCATTTT. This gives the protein CASSLEQGRYSNQPQHF.

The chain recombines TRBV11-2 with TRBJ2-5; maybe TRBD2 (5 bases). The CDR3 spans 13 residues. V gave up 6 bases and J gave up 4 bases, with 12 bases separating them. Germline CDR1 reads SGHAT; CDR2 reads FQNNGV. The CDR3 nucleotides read TGTGCCAGCAGTTCGGGGTCGGGAGAGACCCAGTACTTC. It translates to CASSSGSGETQYF.

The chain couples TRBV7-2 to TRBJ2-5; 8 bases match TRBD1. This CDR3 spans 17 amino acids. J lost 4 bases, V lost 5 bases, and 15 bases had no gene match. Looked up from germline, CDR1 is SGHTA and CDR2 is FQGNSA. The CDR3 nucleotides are TGTGCCAGCAGCCCACCTGTACCCAGGGGGCGAGGAGAGACCCAGTACTTC. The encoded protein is CASSPPVPRGRGETQYF.

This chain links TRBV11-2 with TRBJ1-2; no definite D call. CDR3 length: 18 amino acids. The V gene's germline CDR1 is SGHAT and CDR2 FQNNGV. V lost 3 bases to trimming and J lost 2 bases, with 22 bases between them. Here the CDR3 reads CASSLRPMDTETNYGYTF. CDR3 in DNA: TGTGCCAGCAGCTTGCGGCCCATGGATACGGAAACGAACTATGGCTACACCTTC.

For the CDR3, the DNA is TGTGCCAGCAGCTTCTTTCGTCAGGGGCACAATGAGCAGTTCTTC. Amino acid sequence: CASSFFRQGHNEQFF. The J gene is TRBJ2-1, the V gene TRBV7-9; possibly TRBD1 for D (6 bases). Looked up from germline, CDR1 is SEHNR and CDR2 is FQNEAQ (reference sequence). This CDR3 contains 15 residues. The V gene lost 3 bases and the J gene lost 5 bases, with 14 bases spanning the gap.

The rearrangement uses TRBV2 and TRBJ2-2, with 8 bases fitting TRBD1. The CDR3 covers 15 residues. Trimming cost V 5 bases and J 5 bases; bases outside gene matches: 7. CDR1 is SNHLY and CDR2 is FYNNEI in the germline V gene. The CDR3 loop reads CASSPQGAGTGELFF. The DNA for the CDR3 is TGTGCCAGCAGTCCCCAGGGGGCGGGGACCGGGGAGCTGTTTTTT. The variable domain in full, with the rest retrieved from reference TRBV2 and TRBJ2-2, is EPEVTQTPSHQVTQMGQEVILRCVPISNHLYFYWYRQILGQKVEFLVSFYNNEISEKSEIFDDQFSVERPDGSNFTLKIRSTKLEDSAMYFCASSPQGAGTGELFFGEGSRLTVL.

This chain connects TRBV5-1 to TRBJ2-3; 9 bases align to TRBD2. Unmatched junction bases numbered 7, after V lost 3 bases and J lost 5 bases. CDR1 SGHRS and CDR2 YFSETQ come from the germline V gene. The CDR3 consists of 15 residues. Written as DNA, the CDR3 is TGCGCCAGCAGCTCTAGCGGGAAAGTGGGAGATACGCAGTATTTT. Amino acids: CASSSSGKVGDTQYF.

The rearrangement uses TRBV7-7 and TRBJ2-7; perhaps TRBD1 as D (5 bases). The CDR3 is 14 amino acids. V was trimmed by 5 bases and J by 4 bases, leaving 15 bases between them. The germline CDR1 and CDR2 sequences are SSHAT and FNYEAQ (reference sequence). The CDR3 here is CASSHRDRRYEQYF. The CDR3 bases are TGTGCCAGCAGCCATCGTGACAGACGATACGAGCAGTACTTC.

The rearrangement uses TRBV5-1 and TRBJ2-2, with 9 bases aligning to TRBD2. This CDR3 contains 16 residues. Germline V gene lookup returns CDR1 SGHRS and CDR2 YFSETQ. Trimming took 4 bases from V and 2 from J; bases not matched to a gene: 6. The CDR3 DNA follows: TGCGCCAGCAGCCAGCAAGCGGGAGGAAACACCGGGGAGCTGTTTTTT. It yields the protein CASSQQAGGNTGELFF.

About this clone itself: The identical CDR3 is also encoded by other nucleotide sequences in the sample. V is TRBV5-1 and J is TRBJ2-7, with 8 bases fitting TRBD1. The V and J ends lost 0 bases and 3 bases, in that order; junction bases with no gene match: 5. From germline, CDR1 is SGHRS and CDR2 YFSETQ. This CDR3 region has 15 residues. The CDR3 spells CASSLEPGGGYEQYF. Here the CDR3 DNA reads TGCGCCAGCAGCTTGGAGCCAGGGGGCGGCTACGAGCAGTACTTC.

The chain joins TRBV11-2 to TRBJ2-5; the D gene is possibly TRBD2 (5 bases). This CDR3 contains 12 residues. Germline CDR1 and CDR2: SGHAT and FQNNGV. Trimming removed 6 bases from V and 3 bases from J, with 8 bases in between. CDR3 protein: CASRDWKETQYF. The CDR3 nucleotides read TGTGCCAGCAGGGACTGGAAAGAGACCCAGTACTTC.

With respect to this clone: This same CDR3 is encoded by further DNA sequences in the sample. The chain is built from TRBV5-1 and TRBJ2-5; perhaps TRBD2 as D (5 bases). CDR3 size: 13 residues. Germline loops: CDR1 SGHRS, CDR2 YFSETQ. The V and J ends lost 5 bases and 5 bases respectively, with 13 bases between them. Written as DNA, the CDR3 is TGCGCCAGCAGTCCCGCGGGTGGGGAGACCCAGTACTTC. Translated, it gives CASSPAGGETQYF.

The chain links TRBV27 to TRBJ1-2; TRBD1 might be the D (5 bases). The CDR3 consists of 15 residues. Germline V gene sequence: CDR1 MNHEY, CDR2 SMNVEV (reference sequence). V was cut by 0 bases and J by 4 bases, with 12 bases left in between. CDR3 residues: CASSLSSRATYGYTF. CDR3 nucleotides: TGTGCCAGCAGTTTATCGTCCAGGGCGACCTATGGCTACACCTTC.

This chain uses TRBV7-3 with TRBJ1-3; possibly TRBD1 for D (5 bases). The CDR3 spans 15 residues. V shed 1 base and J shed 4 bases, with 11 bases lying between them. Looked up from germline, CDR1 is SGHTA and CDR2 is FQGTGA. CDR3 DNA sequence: TGTGCCAGCAGCTTAAATTCAGGGAAAGGAAACACCATATATTTT. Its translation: CASSLNSGKGNTIYF.

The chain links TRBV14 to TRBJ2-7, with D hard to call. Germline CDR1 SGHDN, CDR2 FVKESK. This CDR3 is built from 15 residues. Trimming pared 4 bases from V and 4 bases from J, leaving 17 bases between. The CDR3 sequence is CASSLFRYPRYEQYF. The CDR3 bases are TGTGCCAGCAGCCTCTTTCGGTATCCTCGGTACGAGCAGTACTTC.